Listed below are T cell receptor beta chains from one sample, sequenced in a study of control samples from healthy donors and cancer patients. The data were produced by immunoSEQ multiplex PCR, yet TCRdb's version contains in-frame clones alone and is incomplete. The sample lists tens of thousands of clones; around 90% were seen once. The sequenced sample consisted of PBMCs. The receptors shown here come from a man aged 55 to 69 with head and neck cancer. The conserved cysteine and the conserved F or W are not part of the CDR3 here. Fields, in order: D gene, V gene, CDR3 protein. A D gene is named only where the DNA matches it firmly.

>.|TRBV5-8
ASSVRDNANYGYT
>.|TRBV5-6
ASSLRAVGEKLF
>.|TRBV5-8
ASSPVQDRQETQY
>.|TRBV7-9
ASSLVGGNTGELF
>.|TRBV7-9
ASSLGGGSYEQY
>.|TRBV12-3/TRBV12-4
ASQRQGTEAF
>TRBD1|TRBV29-1
SVDSGQGTQDEQY
>.|TRBV18
ASSPPTDTQY
>.|TRBV6-2/TRBV6-3
ASSFSRKKETQY
>.|TRBV19
ASSTRPSSYNEQF
>TRBD1|TRBV19
ASNTGGGRSSYNSPLH
>.|TRBV5-4
ASSGGGSWGNTEAF
>.|TRBV5-1
ASSFTGDTEAF
>.|TRBV7-9
ASSPGQGTQPQH
>.|TRBV4-2
ASSQGGNEQF
>TRBD1|TRBV7-2
ASSPGTGGQNEQF
>.|TRBV7-9
ASRKGYYGYT
>TRBD1|TRBV4-2
ASSQRGGQGDYGYT
>.|TRBV27
ASSPRSDRSTEAF
>.|TRBV5-1
ASSLGGIPQETQY
>.|TRBV30
AWSERTRPSSSYNEQF
>.|TRBV6-5
ASSYGGLGYGYT
>.|TRBV9
ASSLSARVNTEAF
>.|TRBV15
ATSRDRERSYEQY
>.|TRBV28
ASSPLEHPNYGYT
>.|TRBV19
ASSNWGGYSNQPQH
>TRBD1|TRBV6-5
ASRGQPNPYEQY
>TRBD1|TRBV6-6
ASSFPRDRGSYEQY
>.|TRBV6-2/TRBV6-3
ASSYLRQPYPLEQY
>.|TRBV19
ATERGGTNEKLF
>.|TRBV6-5
ASSYSRRGGCT
>TRBD1|TRBV27
ASSLPRTRQGSNQPQH
>.|TRBV5-1
ASSAYGRKEETQY
>TRBD1|TRBV30
AWSLTGDNSPLH
>.|TRBV4-1
ASSQFWTGSHGGETQY
>.|TRBV5-1
ASSSTVLNTGELF
>.|TRBV19
ASSEASFTDTQY
>TRBD1|TRBV11-2
ASSFQGANTEAF
>.|TRBV2
ASRNRDYNSPLH
>TRBD2|TRBV10-2
ASSAGLAGASYEQY
>TRBD1|TRBV6-5
AIRWGTGPAYEQY
>.|TRBV5-1
ASSAGLTDEQY
>.|TRBV18
ASSPETDYGYT